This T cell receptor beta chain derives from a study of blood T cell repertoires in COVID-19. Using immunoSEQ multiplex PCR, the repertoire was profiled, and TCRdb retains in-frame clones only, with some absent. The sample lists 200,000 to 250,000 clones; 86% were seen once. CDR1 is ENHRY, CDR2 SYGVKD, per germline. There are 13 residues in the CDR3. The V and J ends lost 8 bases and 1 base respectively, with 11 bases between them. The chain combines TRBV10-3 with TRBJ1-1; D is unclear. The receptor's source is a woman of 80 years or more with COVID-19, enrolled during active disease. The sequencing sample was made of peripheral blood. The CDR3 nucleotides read TGTGCCATCGGCCGGGATCAGAACACTGAAGCTTTCTTT. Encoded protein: CAIGRDQNTEAFF.